Here is one T cell receptor (beta chain) with its context. The repertoire was sequenced with immunoSEQ multiplex PCR; TCRdb's copy has only in-frame clones and lacks some. The table has 35,000 to 50,000 clones, around 97% seen once. J lost 4 bases, V lost 4 bases, and 5 bases had no gene match. Germline V gives CDR1 MNHNS, CDR2 SASEGT. The CDR3 extends over 14 amino acids. The sample originates from a study of technical replicates of blood from several donors. The material sequenced was T cells isolated from PBMCs. This sequence joins TRBV6-1 and TRBJ2-5, with 8 bases fitting TRBD1. This receptor was identified in a human donor in good health. The CDR3 nucleotides read TGTGCCAGCAGTGGACAGGGGTATCGAGAGACCCAGTACTTC. Translation: CASSGQGYRETQYF.